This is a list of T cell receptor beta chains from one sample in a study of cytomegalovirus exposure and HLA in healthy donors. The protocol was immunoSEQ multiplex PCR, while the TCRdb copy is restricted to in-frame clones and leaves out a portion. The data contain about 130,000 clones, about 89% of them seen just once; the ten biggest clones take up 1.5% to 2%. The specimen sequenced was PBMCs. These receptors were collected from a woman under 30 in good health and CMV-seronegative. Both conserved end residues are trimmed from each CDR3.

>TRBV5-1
ASSQKGPGSGNTIY
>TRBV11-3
ASSVGIHNEQF
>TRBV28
ASSLGGLPVDTEAF
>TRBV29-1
SVEGTGRYEQY
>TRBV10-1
ASSGTTNTGELF
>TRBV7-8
ASSLGGANVLT
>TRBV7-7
ASSVGTGGSYEQY
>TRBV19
ASRLSTSGTSETQY
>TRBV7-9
ASSLAGLAHLAKNIQY
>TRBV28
ASSVGSTEAF
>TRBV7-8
ASSRSGVGSTEAF